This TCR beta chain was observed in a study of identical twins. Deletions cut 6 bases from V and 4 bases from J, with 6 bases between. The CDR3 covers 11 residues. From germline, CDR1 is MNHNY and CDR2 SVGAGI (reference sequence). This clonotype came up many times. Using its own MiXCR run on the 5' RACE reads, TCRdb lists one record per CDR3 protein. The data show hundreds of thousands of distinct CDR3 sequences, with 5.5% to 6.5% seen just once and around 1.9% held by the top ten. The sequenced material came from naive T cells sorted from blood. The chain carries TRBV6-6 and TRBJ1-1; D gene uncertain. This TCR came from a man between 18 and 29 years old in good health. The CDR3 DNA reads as TGTGCCAGCAGCACGAGCACTGAAGCTTTCTTT. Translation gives CASSTSTEAFF.